These 25 T cell receptor beta chains were sequenced from one sample in a study of blood T cell repertoires in COVID-19. Profiled with immunoSEQ multiplex PCR; TCRdb holds only in-frame clones, not every one. The sample gives about 270,000 clones, more than 75% of which show up once; less than 3% is in the top ten. Sample: PBMCs or T cells enriched from blood (not recorded which). The receptors originated from a woman aged 18-29 years who had recovered from COVID-19.

The chain joins TRBV28 to TRBJ2-1, with D possibly matching TRBD2 (5 bases). The CDR3 has 14 amino acids. Germline loops: CDR1 MDHEN, CDR2 SYDVKM. The germline V and J ends were trimmed by 9 bases and 1 base, with 13 bases remaining between them. CDR3 coding DNA: TGTGCCAGTAAGAGGGTTAGATCCTACAATGAGCAGTTCTTC. It codes for CASKRVRSYNEQFF.

V gene TRBV11-2 combines with J gene TRBJ1-3; 9 bases line up with TRBD1. After removal of 4 bases from V and 4 bases from J, the junction contained 5 bases not matched to a gene. This CDR3 contains 15 residues. Germline-derived CDR1 and CDR2 are SGHAT and FQNNGV. Here the CDR3 reads CASSYEQGAGNTIYF. CDR3 in DNA: TGTGCCAGCAGCTATGAACAGGGGGCGGGAAACACCATATATTTT.

V is TRBV27 and J is TRBJ1-5; 9 nucleotides match TRBD1. CDR1 is MNHEY, CDR2 SMNVEV, per germline (reference sequence). With V trimmed by 5 bases and J by 3 bases, 5 bases remained unmatched. The CDR3 totals 15 residues. The CDR3 nucleotides are TGTGCCAGCAGTCCCGGGACAGGGCCCAATCAGCCCCAGCATTTT. Its protein product is CASSPGTGPNQPQHF.

Concerning this clone itself: One end of the junction fails to match germline, which may point to a read error. This chain links TRBV2 with TRBJ2-2; 10 bases agree with TRBD2. The CDR3 loop spans 17 amino acids. CDR1 and CDR2 (germline): SNHLY, FYNNEI. The CDR3 sequence is CASSGTSATGNTRELFF. CDR3 bases: TGTGCCAGCAGCGGGACTAGCGCCACTGGGAACACCAGGGAGCTGTTTTTT.

This clone was detected only once. This chain connects TRBV7-9 to TRBJ1-1; 9 bases fit TRBD1. With V trimmed by 4 bases and J by 5 bases, 14 bases remained unmatched. Germline loops: CDR1 SEHNR, CDR2 FQNEAQ (reference sequence). The CDR3 length is 17 residues. This CDR3 reads CASSSFTGGARGTEAFF. In DNA, the CDR3 is TGTGCCAGCAGCTCATTCACAGGGGGCGCGAGAGGAACTGAAGCTTTCTTT.

This rearrangement joins TRBV12-5 to TRBJ2-7; TRBD2 matches 8 bases. Germline CDR1 LGHNT, CDR2 FRNRAP. Trimming removed 2 bases from V and 3 bases from J; junction bases left unmatched: 9. The CDR3 has 16 amino acids. The CDR3 protein is CASGLLLAGPNYEQYF. The CDR3 coding sequence is TGTGCTAGTGGTTTGTTGTTAGCGGGGCCAAACTACGAGCAGTACTTC. The variable domain in full, completed from reference TRBV12-5 and TRBJ2-7, reads DARVTQTPRHKVTEMGQEVTMRCQPILGHNTVFWYRQTMMQGLELLAYFRNRAPLDDSGMPKDRFSAEMPDATLATLKIQPSEPRDSAVYFCASGLLLAGPNYEQYFGPGTRLTVT.

This rearrangement joins TRBV7-8 to TRBJ2-7; TRBD2 matches at 10 bases. The length of the CDR3 is 14 residues. J lost 2 bases, V lost 6 bases, and 4 bases had no gene match. Germline CDR1 SGHVS, CDR2 FQNEAQ. The CDR3 DNA reads as TGTGCCAGCAGTTCCGGACTAGCGGCCTACGAGCAGTACTTC. Residues: CASSSGLAAYEQYF. Full variable domain (missing parts from reference TRBV7-8 and TRBJ2-7): GAGVSQSPRYKVAKRGQDVALRCDPISGHVSLFWYQQALGQGPEFLTYFQNEAQLDKSGLPSDRFFAERPEGSVSTLKIQRTQQEDSAVYLCASSSGLAAYEQYFGPGTRLTVT.

The rearrangement uses TRBV6-1 and TRBJ2-5, with 7 bases fitting TRBD2. J gave up 3 bases and V 2 bases, and 12 bases lay outside the gene matches. The CDR3 is made up of 17 amino acids. The germline gives CDR1 MNHNS, CDR2 SASEGT. The CDR3 here is CASSEKKARLAEETQYF. The CDR3 region has the DNA TGTGCCAGCAGTGAAAAAAAAGCCCGACTAGCCGAAGAGACCCAGTACTTC.

The J gene is TRBJ2-7, the V gene TRBV19; 7 bases fit TRBD1. This CDR3 comprises 14 residues. The V segment lost 5 bases and the J segment 6 bases; nucleotides outside the gene matches: 10. CDR1 and CDR2 from the germline V gene are LNHDA and SQIVND (reference sequence). The CDR3 region is CASSLNRGRSEQYF. The CDR3 coding sequence is TGTGCCAGTAGTCTCAACAGGGGAAGGAGCGAGCAGTACTTC.

V and J are TRBV4-3 and TRBJ1-2, with unresolved D. V gave up 0 bases and J gave up 4 bases, with 15 bases separating them. The CDR3 has 16 residues. Per the germline V gene, CDR1 is LGHNA and CDR2 is YSLEER. As DNA, the CDR3 is TGCGCCAGCAGCCAAGATTCGAGGGTACGCCCCTATGGCTACACCTTC. Translating it yields CASSQDSRVRPYGYTF.

CDR3 DNA: TGTGCCAGCAGTTCGCGGGATTACAATGAGCAGTTCTTC. Protein: CASSSRDYNEQFF. The rearrangement uses TRBV6-2 or TRBV6-3 and TRBJ2-1, with D possibly matching TRBD2 (6 bases). This CDR3 is built from 13 residues. V was cut by 4 bases and J by 4 bases, with 8 bases left in between. Per the germline V gene, CDR1 is MNHEY and CDR2 is SVGEGT.

The chain employs TRBV5-5 and TRBJ1-1; 12 bases align to TRBD1. Germline V gene sequence: CDR1 SGHKS, CDR2 YYEKEE (reference sequence). V lost 6 bases, J lost 8 bases, and 11 bases stayed unmatched. The CDR3 totals 15 residues. CDR3 DNA: TGTGCCAGCAACCTAGGGACAGGGGGCGATGGGGAAGCTTTCTTT. Its translation is CASNLGTGGDGEAFF.

The J gene is TRBJ2-7, the V gene TRBV3-1 (or the pseudogene TRBV3-2); TRBD2 matches at 10 bases. The CDR3 consists of 17 residues. Germline CDR1 reads LGHDT; CDR2 reads YNNKEL (reference sequence). After removal of 4 bases from V and 3 bases from J, the junction contained 12 bases not matched to a gene. The CDR3 coding sequence is TGTGCCAGCAGCCCCCCTGCGGGACTAGCGCCCTTCTACGAGCAGTACTTC. It is translated as CASSPPAGLAPFYEQYF.

This chain uses TRBV7-9 with TRBJ1-4, with D possibly being TRBD1 (6 bases). Germline CDR1 and CDR2: SEHNR and FQNEAQ (reference sequence). Between the trimmed V and J ends, which lost 5 bases and 5 bases, there was a span of 15 bases. This CDR3 comprises 15 residues. In DNA form, the CDR3 reads TGTGCCAGCAGCCTGAACAGGGAGCTGAATGAAAAACTGTTTTTT. This encodes CASSLNRELNEKLFF. Variable domain in full (rest from reference TRBV7-9 and TRBJ1-4): DTGVSQNPRHKITKRGQNVTFRCDPISEHNRLYWYRQTLGQGPEFLTYFQNEAQLEKSRLLSDRFSAERPKGSFSTLEIQRTEQGDSAMYLCASSLNRELNEKLFFGSGTQLSVL.

The chain couples TRBV9 to TRBJ1-4; the D is unclear. Germline CDR1 SGDLS, CDR2 YYNGEE. The CDR3 sequence is 14 residues long. Between the trimmed V and J ends, which lost 1 base and 8 bases, there was a span of 12 bases. This chain's CDR3 is CASSVTGKEEKLFF. CDR3 nucleotides: TGTGCCAGCAGCGTAACCGGGAAAGAAGAAAAACTGTTTTTT.

Turning to this clone: At one end, the junction sequence differs from germline, possibly due to a read error. The gene calls are TRBV7-9 and TRBJ2-2; TRBD2 aligns across 9 bases. The CDR3 spans 16 residues. In germline, CDR1 is SEHNR, CDR2 FQNEAQ (reference sequence). The CDR3 spells CASNLAGVGNTGELFF. In nucleotides, the CDR3 is TGTGCCAGCAACTTAGCGGGAGTAGGTAACACCGGGGAGCTGTTTTTT. The variable domain in full, completed from reference TRBV7-9 and TRBJ2-2, reads DTGVSQNPRHKITKRGQNVTFRCDPISEHNRLYWYRQTLGQGPEFLTYFQNEAQLEKSRLLSDRFSAERPKGSFSTLEIQRTEQGDSAMYLCASNLAGVGNTGELFFGEGSRLTVL.

This rearrangement joins TRBV6-5 to TRBJ1-5; 8 bases map to TRBD1. J lost 9 bases, V lost 5 bases, and 12 bases had no gene match. CDR3 length: 15 amino acids. CDR1 and CDR2 from the germline V gene are MNHEY and SVGAGI. The DNA for the CDR3 is TGTGCCAGCAGTCCAGCCCGGACAGGGTTTGGGCCCCAGCATTTT. It encodes CASSPARTGFGPQHF.

The V call is TRBV7-3, the J call TRBJ2-5, with D perhaps TRBD2 (6 bases). The germline V gene has CDR1 SGHTA and CDR2 FQGTGA. The CDR3 covers 15 residues. The germline V and J ends were trimmed by 3 bases and 1 base, with 12 bases remaining between them. The CDR3 sequence is CASSLGLGAQETQYF. The CDR3 DNA sequence: TGTGCCAGCAGCTTGGGACTTGGGGCCCAAGAGACCCAGTACTTC.

This chain joins TRBV6-2 or TRBV6-3 and TRBJ2-2; 7 bases fit TRBD1. The V gene end was trimmed by 0 bases and the J gene end by 4 bases; junction bases not matched to a gene: 5. The CDR3 sequence is 16 residues long. Per the germline V gene, CDR1 is MNHEY and CDR2 is SVGEGT. CDR3: CASSYSGGRGTGELFF. CDR3 DNA sequence: TGTGCCAGCAGTTACTCAGGGGGCCGTGGCACCGGGGAGCTGTTTTTT.

The rearrangement uses TRBV4-3 and TRBJ2-3; D unclear. Germline V gives CDR1 LGHNA, CDR2 YSLEER. This CDR3 has 15 amino acids. Trimming took 4 bases from V and 4 from J, leaving 15 bases between them. For the CDR3, the DNA is TGCGCCAGCAGCCTCACGTACGTGGGCGCAGATACGCAGTATTTT. Its protein product is CASSLTYVGADTQYF.

The chain couples TRBV25-1 to TRBJ2-5; no clear D. V was trimmed by 0 bases and J by 5 bases, leaving 10 bases between them. This CDR3 is built from 14 residues. The germline V gene encodes CDR1 MGHDK and CDR2 SYGVNS. CDR3 protein: CASSEYSNVETQYF. The CDR3 DNA is TGTGCCAGCAGTGAATATAGTAACGTGGAGACCCAGTACTTC. Complete variable domain (other parts from reference TRBV25-1 and TRBJ2-5): EADIYQTPRYLVIGTGKKITLECSQTMGHDKMYWYQQDPGMELHLIHYSYGVNSTEKGDLSSESTVSRIRTEHFPLTLESARPSHTSQYLCASSEYSNVETQYFGPGTRLLVL.

The gene calls are TRBV19 and TRBJ1-6; 9 nucleotides agree with TRBD1. This CDR3 comprises 13 residues. The ends lost 7 bases at V and 8 bases at J; junction bases unmatched: 3. CDR1 is LNHDA and CDR2 is SQIVND in the germline V gene (reference sequence). As DNA, the CDR3 is TGTGCCAGTACGGGACAGGGTTATTCACCCCTCCACTTT. Translating gives CASTGQGYSPLHF. The full variable domain, its missing parts supplied by reference TRBV19 and TRBJ1-6, is DGGITQSPKYLFRKEGQNVTLSCEQNLNHDAMYWYRQDPGQGLRLIYYSQIVNDFQKGDIAEGYSVSREKKESFPLTVTSAQKNPTAFYLCASTGQGYSPLHFGNGTRLTVT.

This chain joins TRBV6-2 or TRBV6-3 and TRBJ1-2, with 7 bases identical to TRBD1. With V trimmed by 5 bases and J by 6 bases, 3 bases remained unmatched. From germline, CDR1 is MNHEY and CDR2 SVGEGT. The CDR3 is 12 residues long. In DNA, the CDR3 is TGTGCCAGCAGTAAAGGGGGCGATGGCTACACCTTC. Residues: CASSKGGDGYTF.

The chain employs TRBV11-3 and TRBJ1-1; maybe TRBD1 (5 bases). V dropped 2 bases and J dropped 1 base, with 11 bases sitting between them. Germline loops: CDR1 SGHNT, CDR2 YENEEA. The length of the CDR3 is 15 residues. The CDR3 nucleotides are TGTGCCAGCAGCTTACGGGGGGGACCGAACACTGAAGCTTTCTTT. Its protein is CASSLRGGPNTEAFF.

The CDR3 bases are TGTGCCAGCAGCGCCCAGGGGGCGGCCGGCACAGATACGCAGTATTTT. The encoded protein is CASSAQGAAGTDTQYF. This rearrangement joins TRBV9 to TRBJ2-3, with 8 bases lining up with TRBD1. V was clipped by 3 bases and J by 1 base; unmatched bases: 7. This CDR3 region has 16 residues. The germline CDR1 and CDR2 sequences are SGDLS and YYNGEE. Together with reference TRBV9 and TRBJ2-3, the CDR3 gives the full variable domain: DSGVTQTPKHLITATGQRVTLRCSPRSGDLSVYWYQQSLDQGLQFLIQYYNGEERAKGNILERFSAQQFPDLHSELNLSSLELGDSALYFCASSAQGAAGTDTQYFGPGTRLTVL.